The source of this T cell receptor (beta chain) is a study of response to subunit inactivated influenza vaccine. Study results and limitations: A suggestion made by the authors is that each seasonal influenza vaccination recruits few new T cells.

In the case of this clonotype: What it binds is not known.

The ends were cut back, 7 bases at V and 6 bases at J, with 8 bases in the middle. Germline CDR1 KGHDR, CDR2 SFDVKD. This CDR3 region has 12 residues. TCRdb itself ran the RT-PCR reads through MiXCR, one entry per CDR3 protein. The table shows more than 700,000 distinct CDR3 sequences, with about 20% occurring only once. Sample: PBMCs from blood, taken around 5 days after vaccination. The V and J genes are TRBV24-1 and TRBJ2-2; D unclear. The sequence was collected from a man aged 45-65 years who received an inactivated influenza vaccine. This CDR3 reads CATRGIAGELFF. The CDR3, as DNA: TGTGCCACCAGAGGGATAGCCGGGGAGCTGTTTTTT.